This TCR beta chain appears in the sequencing data of a study of shared T cell receptors in the human thymus. TCRdb keeps only in-frame clones here, not all; method: immunoSEQ multiplex PCR. The sample consists of hundreds of thousands of clones, around nine tenths of them appearing once. Germline V gives CDR1 WSHSY, CDR2 SAAADI. The CDR3 is 20 residues long. Trimming removed 0 bases at V and 3 bases at J, with 27 bases between. In addition, the sample was reused for a study of human thymus T cells. According to that study: It was from resections taken during corrective heart surgery that the thymus tissue came. Related studies found that unrelated individuals share highly overlapping thymic repertoires.

The sequenced sample was thymocytes. The chain combines TRBV10-2 with TRBJ2-7; D not certain. This sequence originates from a boy under two years old with a congenital heart defect. CDR3 bases: TGCGCCAGCAGTGAGTCGAGTCCGGCAGGTTCTATGTCGGTGTACTACGAGCAGTACTTC. Residues: CASSESSPAGSMSVYYEQYF.